Below, one T cell receptor (beta chain) is given with its context. Original methodology: Reference gene primer amplification gave nucleated cell count estimates. Libraries were prepared by immunoSEQ multiplex PCR; TCRdb keeps only in-frame clonotypes and omits some of them. For V, J and clone size, that table is used; D and trimming come from the DNA. In the table there are approximately 49,000 clones, roughly four fifths of which are singletons. This sample is drawn from a study of blood T cell repertoires in COVID-19. Study-wide background: The United States, Italy and Spain supplied acute and convalescent COVID-19 samples.

Sequencing was done on a sample of peripheral blood. The clonotype was recovered from a human donor with acute or convalescent COVID-19. The donor label of this sample is uncertain.

Written as DNA, the CDR3 is TGTGCCAGCAGTTCAGGGTCAGCCAGGCATTTT. It encodes CASSSGSARHF. The V gene is TRBV12-3 or TRBV12-4, the J gene TRBJ1-5; possible D gene TRBD1, 5 bases. The CDR3 extends over 11 amino acids. Between the trimmed V and J ends, which lost 4 bases and 15 bases, there was a span of 13 bases.